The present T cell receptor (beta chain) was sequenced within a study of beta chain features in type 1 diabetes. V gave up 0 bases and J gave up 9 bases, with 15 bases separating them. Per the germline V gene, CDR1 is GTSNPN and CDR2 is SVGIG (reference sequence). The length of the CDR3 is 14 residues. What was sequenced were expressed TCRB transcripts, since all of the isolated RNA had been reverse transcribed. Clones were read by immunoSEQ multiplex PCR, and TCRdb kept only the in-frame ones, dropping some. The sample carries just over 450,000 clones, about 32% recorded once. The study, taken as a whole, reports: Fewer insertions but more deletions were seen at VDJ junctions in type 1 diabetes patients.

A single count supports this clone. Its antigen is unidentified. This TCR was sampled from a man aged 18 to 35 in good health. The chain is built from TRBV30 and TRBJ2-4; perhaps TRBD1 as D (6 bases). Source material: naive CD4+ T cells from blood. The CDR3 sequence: CAWSVGGTGIIQYF. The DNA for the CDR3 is TGTGCCTGGAGTGTAGGGGGTACCGGGATCATTCAGTACTTC.